Below are 20 T cell receptor beta chains sequenced from a single sample in a study of blood T cell repertoires in COVID-19 (dated by TCRdb to 2018 to 2020). The library was generated by the immunoSEQ multiplex PCR assay. This is the immuneACCESS table as TCRdb keeps it, with only in-frame sequences that have V and J called. A part of the clones is gone; compared with another copy, unresolved V genes explain less than half, and the rest is unexplained. The table for this sample lists around 190,000 clones; approximately 80% of them were counted only once. Jointly, the top ten make up more than 9.5% of the sample. Sample: peripheral blood. Source of these receptors: a woman aged 40 to 55 with COVID-19, enrolled during active disease.

The chain has TRBV6-5 and TRBJ2-5; TRBD1 is a possible D gene (6 bases). V lost 6 bases, J lost 3 bases, and 17 bases lay in between. CDR3 size: 15 residues. Germline values: CDR1 MNHEY, CDR2 SVGAGI. CDR3 loop: CASRRQERVKETQYF. CDR3 in DNA: TGTGCCAGCAGACGACAGGAACGGGTTAAAGAGACCCAGTACTTC.

The V and J genes are TRBV28 and TRBJ1-5; TRBD1 matches at 8 bases. The trim removed 7 bases at V and 5 bases at J, leaving 4 bases unmatched. Germline CDR1 reads MDHEN; CDR2 reads SYDVKM. The CDR3 covers 13 residues. The CDR3 bases are TGTGCCAGCACCTCAGGGGGCGATCAGCCCCAGCATTTT. Its translation is CASTSGGDQPQHF.

The gene calls are TRBV7-2 and TRBJ2-7; a weak D match, TRBD1 (5 bases). V was shortened by 3 bases and J by 4 bases, with 10 bases between the two germline ends. This CDR3 has 13 residues. Germline values: CDR1 SGHTA, CDR2 FQGNSA. The CDR3 bases are TGTGCCAGCAGCTTTAGGACAAATTACGAGCAGTACGTC. It is translated as CASSFRTNYEQYV.

The chain uses TRBV20-1 and TRBJ2-3; 12 positions agree with TRBD2. The V and J ends lost 3 bases and 7 bases, in that order; junction bases with no gene match: 8. This CDR3 has 15 residues. Germline V gene data show CDR1 as DFQATT and CDR2 as SNEGSKA (reference sequence). The CDR3 is CSASWLAGGTHTQYF. CDR3 bases: TGCAGTGCTAGTTGGCTAGCGGGAGGGACGCATACGCAGTATTTT.

This rearrangement joins TRBV28 to TRBJ2-7, with a tentative D call TRBD1 (5 bases). Per the germline V gene, CDR1 is MDHEN and CDR2 is SYDVKM. This CDR3 has 12 residues. Deletions cut 8 bases from V and 4 bases from J, with 12 bases between. The CDR3 sequence is CASGAGRYEQYF. The DNA for the CDR3 is TGTGCCAGCGGCGCAGGGCGATACGAGCAGTACTTC.

The rearrangement uses TRBV19 and TRBJ1-6; D not certain. Germline-derived CDR1 and CDR2 are LNHDA and SQIVND (reference sequence). This CDR3 region has 12 residues. Trimming cost V 3 bases and J 7 bases, with 4 bases left between them. The CDR3 nucleotides are TGTGCCAGTAGTATTGCGAATTCACCCCTCCACTTT. Translating it yields CASSIANSPLHF.

The J gene is TRBJ1-1, the V gene TRBV5-4, with D maybe TRBD1 (5 bases). The germline CDR1 and CDR2 sequences are SGHNT and YYREEE (reference sequence). Trimming took 4 bases from V and 0 from J, leaving 10 bases between them. CDR3 size: 14 residues. The CDR3 sequence is CASSTGLLNTEAFF. CDR3 coding DNA: TGTGCCAGCAGCACGGGACTCCTGAACACTGAAGCTTTCTTT.

The gene calls are TRBV12-5 and TRBJ2-2; D uncertain. Between the trimmed V and J ends, which lost 2 bases and 6 bases, there was a span of 4 bases. CDR3 length: 12 amino acids. Germline V gene lookup returns CDR1 LGHNT and CDR2 FRNRAP. DNA for the CDR3: TGTGCTAGTGGTTTGTTCGCCGGGGAGCTGTTTTTT. It specifies CASGLFAGELFF.

The chain joins TRBV5-1 to TRBJ2-7; no definite D call. Germline CDR1 reads SGHRS; CDR2 reads YFSETQ. This CDR3 has 13 residues. V dropped 3 bases and J dropped 1 base, with 8 bases sitting between them. CDR3 region: CASSSGPSYEQYF. In DNA, the CDR3 is TGCGCCAGCAGCTCTGGGCCATCCTACGAGCAGTACTTC.

V and J are TRBV13 and TRBJ1-2; maybe TRBD1 (5 bases). V shed 1 base and J shed 1 base, with 13 bases lying between them. CDR3 size: 16 residues. Germline V gene sequence: CDR1 PRHDT, CDR2 FYEKMQ (reference sequence). The chain's CDR3 is CASSLVMEGINYGYTF. The DNA for the CDR3 is TGTGCCAGCAGCTTAGTAATGGAGGGGATTAACTATGGCTACACCTTC. The complete variable domain, with remaining parts taken from reference TRBV13 and TRBJ1-2, reads AAGVIQSPRHLIKEKRETATLKCYPIPRHDTVYWYQQGPGQDPQFLISFYEKMQSDKGSIPDRFSAQQFSDYHSELNMSSLELGDSALYFCASSLVMEGINYGYTFGSGTRLTVV.

The V gene is TRBV27, the J gene TRBJ2-3; 8 bases fit TRBD2. CDR3 length equals 14 residues. Germline V CDR1 and CDR2: MNHEY, SMNVEV (reference sequence). J lost 6 bases, V lost 3 bases, and 5 bases had no gene match. CDR3 sequence: CASSFGGGRDTQYF. In DNA, the CDR3 is TGTGCCAGCAGTTTCGGGGGGGGCCGCGATACGCAGTATTTT.

The chain uses TRBV7-8 and TRBJ1-1; 7 bases line up with TRBD1. The CDR3 totals 15 residues. V lost 5 bases and J lost 2; bases outside the gene matches: 8. CDR1 and CDR2 from the germline V gene are SGHVS and FQNEAQ. CDR3 coding DNA: TGTGCCAGCAGCCCACGGACAGGCGATAACACTGAAGCTTTCTTT. It yields the protein CASSPRTGDNTEAFF.

This sequence joins TRBV28 and TRBJ1-3; no clear D. Between the trimmed V and J ends, which lost 4 bases and 0 bases, there was a span of 13 bases. The CDR3 length is 16 residues. Germline V gene lookup returns CDR1 MDHEN and CDR2 SYDVKM. Here the CDR3 DNA reads TGTGCCAGCAGTTCACAGACACCGAGCTCTGGAAACACCATATATTTT. Translated, it gives CASSSQTPSSGNTIYF.

The J gene is TRBJ2-1, the V gene TRBV21-1; the table calls TRBD2, which could not be checked here. TRBV21-1 is a pseudogene locus. The CDR3 extends over 18 amino acids. CDR3 nucleotide sequence: TGTGCCAGCAGCAAGAGAGGGCTTTGGCGGGAGAGGGGTAATGAGCAGTTCTTC. The encoded protein is CASSKRGLWRERGNEQFF.

This rearrangement joins TRBV3-1 (or the pseudogene TRBV3-2) to TRBJ1-1; D is unresolved. V was cut by 7 bases and J by 6 bases, with 18 bases left in between. Germline V gene data show CDR1 as LGHDT and CDR2 as YNNKEL (reference sequence). The CDR3 length is 14 residues. In DNA, the CDR3 is TGTGCCAGCATGTGGGAGGGAAGGTCAGCTGAAGCTTTCTTT. Residues: CASMWEGRSAEAFF.

The chain carries TRBV27 and TRBJ2-1; possibly TRBD1 for D (6 bases). V gave up 6 bases and J gave up 5 bases, with 14 bases separating them. CDR1 is MNHEY, CDR2 SMNVEV, per germline (reference sequence). This CDR3 is built from 14 residues. The chain's CDR3 is CASSLFRTDNEQFF. CDR3 bases: TGTGCCAGCAGCCTGTTCCGGACAGACAATGAGCAGTTCTTC.

V usage is TRBV2 and J usage is TRBJ1-1; D is possibly TRBD1 (6 bases). V shed 6 bases and J shed 7 bases, with 9 bases lying between them. This CDR3 region has 11 residues. Germline CDR1 reads SNHLY; CDR2 reads FYNNEI. Here the CDR3 reads CASSQGFEAFF. In DNA form, the CDR3 reads TGTGCCAGCAGCCAGGGGTTTGAAGCTTTCTTT.

The chain uses TRBV27 and TRBJ2-3; D might be TRBD1 (5 bases). This CDR3 is built from 16 residues. V gave up 2 bases and J gave up 2 bases, with 14 bases separating them. Germline CDR1 and CDR2: MNHEY and SMNVEV (reference sequence). The CDR3 DNA is TGTGCCAGCAGTTTAACAGTGACAGTGCCCACAGATACGCAGTATTTT. It yields the protein CASSLTVTVPTDTQYF.

As DNA, the CDR3 is TGTGCCAGCAGTCCCGACGGCGGCTACGAGCAGTACGTC. It encodes CASSPDGGYEQYV. The V and J genes are TRBV2 and TRBJ2-7, with unresolved D. The V gene's germline CDR1 is SNHLY and CDR2 FYNNEI. The germline V and J ends were trimmed by 5 bases and 3 bases, with 11 bases remaining between them. The CDR3 length is 13 residues.

Notes on this clone: At the DNA level, this CDR3 is encoded by other sequences in the same sample as well. The genes are TRBV6-5 and TRBJ1-2; D uncertain. Trimming left V 6 bases short and J 4 bases short, with 6 bases between. Looked up from germline, CDR1 is MNHEY and CDR2 is SVGAGI. This CDR3 contains 11 residues. The CDR3 DNA reads as TGTGCCAGCAGCCCCATCTATGGCTACACCTTC. This encodes CASSPIYGYTF.